The T cell receptor beta chain under discussion was sequenced for a study of CD8 T cells in ankylosing spondylitis. Germline V CDR1 and CDR2: MNHEY, SMNVEV (reference sequence). Trimming left V 3 bases short and J 5 bases short, with 10 bases between. The CDR3 sequence is 14 residues long. From the 5' RACE reads, TCRdb called clonotypes with MiXCR, one entry per CDR3 protein. The sample has about 36,000 distinct CDR3 sequences, 13% seen once. In its sample, this clonotype is hyperexpanded (1% or more). Sequencing input: synovial fluid, either unsorted or a sorted T cell fraction (not recorded which). The chain joins TRBV27 to TRBJ1-4; D is ambiguous. This sequence originates from a male donor with ankylosing spondylitis. The CDR3 region has the DNA TGTGCCAGCAGTTTCGCGCCCCGCAATGAAAAACTGTTTTTT. Amino acids: CASSFAPRNEKLFF.